In this sample, the clone carrying this TCR beta chain is medium-sized (0.01 to 0.1%). Its antigen remains unidentified. All unsorted peripheral T cells were captured because whole blood was used without fractionation. Donors were HIV-infected adults who had not yet started antiretroviral therapy but were about to begin. Looked up from germline, CDR1 is SNHLY and CDR2 is FYNNEI. This CDR3 has 14 amino acids. The V gene lost 4 bases and the J gene lost 0 bases, with 10 bases spanning the gap. This entry comes from a study of HIV-infected patients and healthy controls. Study outcomes and limitations: Mean usage of eight alpha and eight beta V genes differed significantly in HIV-infected patients versus controls.

Reverse transcription used around 500 ng RNA and constant-region primers for alpha and beta. Alpha and beta chain libraries were made separately by chain-specific third strand synthesis with multiplexing indices. A single record per CDR3 protein comes from TCRdb applying MiXCR to the 5' RACE reads. The top ten hold approximately 9.3% of the sample, which has roughly 7,300 distinct CDR3 sequences, about 7.3% seen once. The origin of this receptor is an adult with HIV infection. The material sequenced was blood, taken before antiretroviral therapy. J is TRBJ2-7 and V is TRBV2, with D perhaps matching TRBD2 (6 bases). The CDR3 DNA reads TGTGCCAGCAGTGTTGGCGGGGACTCCTACGAGCAGTACTTC. Translation: CASSVGGDSYEQYF.